Here is one T cell receptor beta chain with its context. Its target is unknown. The sample belongs to a study of CD4 T cells in relation to SARS-CoV-2 and coronaviruses. Generated by immunoSEQ multiplex PCR, the TCRdb table keeps only in-frame clones and is missing some. The data contain 20,000 to 25,000 clones, less than 85% of them singletons. The CDR3 consists of 13 residues. V was pared by 5 bases and J by 4 bases, with 3 bases of the junction left unmatched. Looked up from germline, CDR1 is MRHNA and CDR2 is SNTAGT. Before the COVID-19 pandemic, during about 2010-2019, CD4+ T cells were taken from unexposed donors. After around nine days of culture, CD4+ T cells were isolated. Cells permitting, SARS-CoV-2 S/N and four cold-coronavirus spikes were tested on unexposed-donor CD4+ T cells. Half the medium was replaced with IL-2 medium on days 3 and 7. The study, taken as a whole, reports: This crossreactivity analysis covered spike protein alone, no other viral proteins.

This sequence was found in a human donor in good health. What was sequenced was CD4+ T cells from PBMCs, cultured in vitro. This rearrangement joins TRBV6-4 to TRBJ2-5, with TRBD1 identical over 8 bases. The CDR3 DNA follows: TGTGCCAGCAGTCGTGACAGGGGAGAGACCCAGTACTTC. Translation: CASSRDRGETQYF.